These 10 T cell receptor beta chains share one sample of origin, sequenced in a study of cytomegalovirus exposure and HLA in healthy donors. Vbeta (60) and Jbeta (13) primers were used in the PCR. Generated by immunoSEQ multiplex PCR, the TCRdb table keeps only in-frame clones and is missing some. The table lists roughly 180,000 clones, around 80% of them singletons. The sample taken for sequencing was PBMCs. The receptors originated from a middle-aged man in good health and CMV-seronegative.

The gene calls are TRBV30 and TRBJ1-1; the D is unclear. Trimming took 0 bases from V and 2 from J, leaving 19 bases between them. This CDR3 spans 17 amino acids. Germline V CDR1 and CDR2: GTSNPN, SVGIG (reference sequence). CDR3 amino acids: CAWSVRAFKASNTEAFF. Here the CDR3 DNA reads TGTGCCTGGAGTGTACGTGCTTTTAAAGCTTCCAACACTGAAGCTTTCTTT.

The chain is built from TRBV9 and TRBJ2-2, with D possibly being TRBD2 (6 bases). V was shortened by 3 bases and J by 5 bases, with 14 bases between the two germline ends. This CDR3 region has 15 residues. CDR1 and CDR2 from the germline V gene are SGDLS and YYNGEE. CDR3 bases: TGTGCCAGCAGCGGGAGGGCGCCAATGACCGGGGAGCTGTTTTTT. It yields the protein CASSGRAPMTGELFF.

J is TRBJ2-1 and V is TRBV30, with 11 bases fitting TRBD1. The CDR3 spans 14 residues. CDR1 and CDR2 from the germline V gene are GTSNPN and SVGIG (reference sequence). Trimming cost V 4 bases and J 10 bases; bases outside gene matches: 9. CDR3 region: CAWNRDRGGREQFF. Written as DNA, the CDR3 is TGTGCCTGGAATCGGGACAGGGGGGGTCGCGAGCAGTTCTTC.

CDR3 coding DNA: TGCGCCAGCAGCCAAGACACTAGCGCCCGCACAGATACGCAGTATTTT. This sequence encodes CASSQDTSARTDTQYF. The rearrangement links TRBV4-1 to TRBJ2-3, with 7 bases that match TRBD2. In germline, CDR1 is MGHRA, CDR2 YSYEKL. The CDR3 has 16 residues. V lost 0 bases and J lost 1; bases outside the gene matches: 4.

The CDR3 region is CASRPGGLSNQPQHF. DNA for the CDR3: TGTGCCAGCAGACCAGGGGGCCTTAGCAATCAGCCCCAGCATTTT. This chain uses TRBV28 with TRBJ1-5; 8 bases fit TRBD1. V shed 6 bases and J 0 bases; nucleotides not matched to a gene: 4. Per the germline V gene, CDR1 is MDHEN and CDR2 is SYDVKM. This CDR3 comprises 15 residues. Complete variable domain (other parts from reference TRBV28 and TRBJ1-5): DVKVTQSSRYLVKRTGEKVFLECVQDMDHENMFWYRQDPGLGLRLIYFSYDVKMKEKGDIPEGYSVSREKKERFSLILESASTNQTSMYLCASRPGGLSNQPQHFGDGTRLSIL.

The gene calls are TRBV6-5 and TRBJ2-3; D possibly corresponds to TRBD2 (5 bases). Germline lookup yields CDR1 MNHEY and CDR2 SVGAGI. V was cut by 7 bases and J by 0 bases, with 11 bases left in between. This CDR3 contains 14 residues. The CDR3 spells CASTRRGSTDTQYF. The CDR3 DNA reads TGTGCCAGCACCCGAAGAGGGAGCACAGATACGCAGTATTTT.

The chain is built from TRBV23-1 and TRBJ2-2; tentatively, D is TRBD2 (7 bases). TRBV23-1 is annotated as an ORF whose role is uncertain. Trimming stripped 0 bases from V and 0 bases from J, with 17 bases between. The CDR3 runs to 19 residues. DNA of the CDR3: TGCGCCAGCAGTCAATCGGGGTGGGGGGGGGCGCCGAACACCGGGGAGCTGTTTTTT. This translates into CASSQSGWGGAPNTGELFF.

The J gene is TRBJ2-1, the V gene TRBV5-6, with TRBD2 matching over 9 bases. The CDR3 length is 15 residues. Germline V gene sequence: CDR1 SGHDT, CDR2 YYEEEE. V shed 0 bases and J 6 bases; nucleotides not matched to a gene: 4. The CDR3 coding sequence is TGTGCCAGCAGCTTGGCCCTAGCGGGGCCCAATGAGCAGTTCTTC. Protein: CASSLALAGPNEQFF.

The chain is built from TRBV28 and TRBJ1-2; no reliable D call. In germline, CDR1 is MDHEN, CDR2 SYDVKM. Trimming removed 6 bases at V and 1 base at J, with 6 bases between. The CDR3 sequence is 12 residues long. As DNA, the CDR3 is TGTGCCAGCAGCCTACGTAACTATGGCTACACCTTC. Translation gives CASSLRNYGYTF.

The chain's CDR3 is CATGDWYGYTF. The CDR3 DNA is TGTGCCACCGGGGACTGGTATGGCTACACCTTC. The chain recombines TRBV15 with TRBJ1-2; TRBD1 is a possible D gene (5 bases). Trimming took off 8 bases at V and 5 bases at J, with 9 bases between the two ends. This CDR3 comprises 11 residues. The germline V gene encodes CDR1 LNHNV and CDR2 YYDKDF (reference sequence).